This T cell receptor (beta chain) emerged from a study of metastatic and nonmetastatic thyroid tumors. As for the study in general: Peripheral blood and tumor or nodule samples from malignant and benign thyroid patients were compared. Notes on the study in general: Relative to benign nodules, malignant thyroid tumors were reportedly characterized by significantly elevated TCR beta diversity in blood and tumor.

Germline V lookup: CDR1 SNHLY, CDR2 FYNNEI. This CDR3 region has 15 residues. The V gene lost 1 base and the J gene lost 14 bases, with 18 bases spanning the gap. Per the original data handling: What underpinned the distant-metastasis classifier for papillary thyroid cancer was the set of CDR3 differences across clinicopathological groups. With MiXCR, TCRdb called clones anew from the PCR reads. It is TCRdb's table, rather than the study itself, that gives the V and J calls and clone size. Here the sample spans under 30,000 clones, under 25% being singletons. This clone was observed at least ten times. Its antigen is not known. Every patient underwent thyroid surgery untreated.

V and J are TRBV2 and TRBJ1-6; a possible D gene is TRBD1 (5 bases). The sequence was collected from a female donor with papillary thyroid cancer or a benign thyroid nodule (not recorded which). Some clones in this sample may be carry-over from other donors' samples. Sequenced material: blood. The CDR3 coding sequence is TGTGCCAGCAGTGAAGAAACAGGCAGACTCGGGGCCCTCCACTTT. Protein product: CASSEETGRLGALHF.